One T cell receptor (beta chain) is described in this entry. The CDR3 is made up of 14 amino acids. Trimming took off 3 bases at V and 11 bases at J, with 14 bases between the two ends. Germline CDR1 is LGHDT and CDR2 is YNNKEL (reference sequence). As processed by the authors: For nucleated cells, counts were estimated from reference gene primer amplification. Here immunoSEQ multiplex PCR was the method, and the copy in TCRdb shows in-frame clones only, minus some. The V and J calls and clone size were taken over from that table, and D and trimming were inferred from the DNA. There are more than 120,000 clones in the sample; around 87% occur only once, and about two fifths lies in the top ten. The record originates from a study of blood T cell repertoires in COVID-19. Study context: Acute and convalescent COVID-19 specimens originated in the United States, Italy and Spain. From T cells, B-cell-depleted T cells, or PBMCs came the material, which was cDNA or gDNA.

The sequence derives from a man between 50 and 59 years old who had recovered from COVID-19. The sequenced material came from peripheral blood. The chain combines TRBV3-1 (or the pseudogene TRBV3-2) with TRBJ1-6, with TRBD1 as a possible D gene (6 bases). This CDR3 is CASSQGQGSTPLHF. DNA for the CDR3: TGTGCCAGCAGCCAGGGGCAGGGGTCAACACCCCTCCACTTT.